The clone carrying this T cell receptor beta chain occurred many times. The antigen remains unidentified. The CDR3 consists of 14 residues. The V gene end was trimmed by 5 bases and the J gene end by 2 bases; junction bases not matched to a gene: 3. Germline CDR1 reads MNHNS; CDR2 reads SASEGT. The iRepertoire nested amplicon-rescue multiplex PCR amplified TCR alpha and beta CDR3s from RNA. Tissue mRNA or PBMC total RNA, roughly 100-400 ng, went into one-step reverse transcription and amplification. TCRdb re-analysed the multiplex PCR reads in MiXCR, keeping a single row per CDR3 protein. The data hold about 94,000 distinct CDR3 sequences, with 20% to 25% observed a single time. This record belongs to a study of glioma-infiltrating T cells. Points from the study as a whole: Only very few CDR3 sequences appeared in both tissue and blood. Tissue-blood divergence was below expectation in non-neoplastic patients, above in gliomas.

Sequencing was performed on glioma tissue, nonneoplastic brain tissue, or PBMCs (not recorded which). This sequence originates from a human donor with low-grade glioma or glioblastoma, undergoing nonglioma brain surgery, or in good health (not recorded which). The rearrangement uses TRBV6-1 and TRBJ2-5; 9 nucleotides match TRBD2. Here the CDR3 DNA reads TGTGCCAGCAGTACTAGCGGGCGGCAAGAGACCCAGTACTTC. Its protein is CASSTSGRQETQYF.